This T cell receptor beta chain was recovered during a study of blood T cell repertoires in COVID-19. Across the study: There were acute and convalescent COVID-19 samples, and they came from the United States, Italy and Spain. PBMCs, B-cell-depleted T cells, or T cells were the source of the cDNA or gDNA that made up the material.

The CDR3 totals 14 residues. V shed 2 bases and J shed 7 bases, with 14 bases lying between them. Germline V gene data show CDR1 as WSHSY and CDR2 as SAAADI. This clone has a single count. In the source study's methods: Nucleated cell number was recorded as an estimate derived from reference gene primer amplification. Assay used: immunoSEQ multiplex PCR; TCRdb lists only in-frame clones, some missing. The DNA was the basis for D and trimming; V, J and clone size are from that table. The data show 55,000 to 75,000 clones, around three quarters seen once. The receptor was isolated from a man aged 60-69 years with acute or convalescent COVID-19. The J gene is TRBJ1-2, the V gene TRBV10-2; D unclear. Sequencing was done on a sample of peripheral blood. The CDR3 loop is CASSEREALGGYTF. DNA for the CDR3: TGCGCCAGCAGTGAGCGGGAGGCTTTAGGTGGCTACACCTTC.